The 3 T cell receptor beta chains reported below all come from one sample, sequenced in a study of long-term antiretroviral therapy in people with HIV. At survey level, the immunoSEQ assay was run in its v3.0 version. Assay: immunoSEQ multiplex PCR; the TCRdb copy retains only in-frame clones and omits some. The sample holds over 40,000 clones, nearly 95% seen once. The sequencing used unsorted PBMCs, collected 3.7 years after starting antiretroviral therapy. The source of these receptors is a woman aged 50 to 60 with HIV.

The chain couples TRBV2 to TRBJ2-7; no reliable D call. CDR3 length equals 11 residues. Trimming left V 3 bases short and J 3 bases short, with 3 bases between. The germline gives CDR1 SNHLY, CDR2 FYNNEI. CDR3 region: CASSDFYEQYF. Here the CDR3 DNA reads TGTGCCAGCAGTGACTTCTACGAGCAGTACTTC.

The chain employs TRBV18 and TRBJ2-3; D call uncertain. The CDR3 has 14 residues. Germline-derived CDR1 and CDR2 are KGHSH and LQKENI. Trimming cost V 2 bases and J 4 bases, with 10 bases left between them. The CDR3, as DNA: TGTGCCAGCTCACCAGACGGTAGGCCAGATACGCAGTATTTT. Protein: CASSPDGRPDTQYF.

The CDR3 nucleotides read TGTGCCAGCAGCTCAACCGGGACTAGGCGGACTCATGAGCAGTTCTTC. Protein: CASSSTGTRRTHEQFF. The chain combines TRBV11-2 with TRBJ2-1, with 8 bases lining up with TRBD2. With V trimmed by 4 bases and J by 8 bases, 13 bases remained unmatched. Germline CDR1 SGHAT, CDR2 FQNNGV. This CDR3 is built from 16 residues. The complete variable domain, with remaining parts taken from reference TRBV11-2 and TRBJ2-1, reads EAGVAQSPRYKIIEKRQSVAFWCNPISGHATLYWYQQILGQGPKLLIQFQNNGVVDDSQLPKDRFSAERLKGVDSTLKIQPAKLEDSAVYLCASSSTGTRRTHEQFFGPGTRLTVL.